Below are 10 T cell receptor beta chains sequenced from a single sample in a study of T cell changes during pregnancy in multiple sclerosis. Libraries were prepared by immunoSEQ multiplex PCR; TCRdb keeps only in-frame clonotypes and omits some of them. Among roughly 12,000 clones listed, 84% were seen once. Material: CD8+ T cells from peripheral blood mononuclear cells, obtained after pregnancy. The receptors were sampled from a female donor in good health, enrolled as a control in a pregnancy study.

The CDR3 protein is CASTAEGLYNEQFF. As DNA, the CDR3 is TGTGCCAGCACCGCGGAGGGGTTGTACAATGAGCAGTTCTTC. This chain uses TRBV27 with TRBJ2-1, with D perhaps matching TRBD2 (6 bases). The CDR3 is made up of 14 amino acids. Germline values: CDR1 MNHEY, CDR2 SMNVEV (reference sequence). V was cut by 7 bases and J by 4 bases, with 14 bases left in between.

The gene calls are TRBV7-8 and TRBJ2-5; 7 bases are a match to TRBD2. Trimming cost V 5 bases and J 3 bases; bases outside gene matches: 3. The CDR3 has 13 residues. Germline-derived CDR1 and CDR2 are SGHVS and FQNEAQ. CDR3 DNA sequence: TGTGCCAGCAGCCCGACTAGCAAAGAGACCCAGTACTTC. This gives the protein CASSPTSKETQYF. The variable domain in full, completed from reference TRBV7-8 and TRBJ2-5, reads GAGVSQSPRYKVAKRGQDVALRCDPISGHVSLFWYQQALGQGPEFLTYFQNEAQLDKSGLPSDRFFAERPEGSVSTLKIQRTQQEDSAVYLCASSPTSKETQYFGPGTRLLVL.

The rearrangement joins TRBV6-5 to TRBJ1-2, with TRBD1 as a possible D gene (6 bases). V lost 6 bases and J 8 bases, leaving 16 bases between the germline ends. Germline lookup yields CDR1 MNHEY and CDR2 SVGAGI. The CDR3 loop spans 13 amino acids. CDR3 protein: CASRSAGVWGYTF. CDR3 DNA sequence: TGTGCCAGCAGGTCGGCAGGGGTTTGGGGCTACACCTTC.

This chain joins TRBV23-1 and TRBJ1-1; a weak D match, TRBD1 (6 bases). TRBV23-1 is identified as an open reading frame with a role that is uncertain. The CDR3 length is 16 residues. V lost 4 bases to trimming and J lost 8 bases, with 23 bases between them. The CDR3 region is CASSRPEGGVKEEAFF. The CDR3 bases are TGCGCCAGCAGTCGCCCGGAGGGGGGGGTAAAGGAAGAAGCTTTCTTT.

This chain uses TRBV10-3 with TRBJ2-5, with 9 bases that match TRBD1. CDR1 and CDR2 from the germline V gene are ENHRY and SYGVKD. This CDR3 has 16 amino acids. The V gene end was trimmed by 3 bases and the J gene end by 3 bases; junction bases not matched to a gene: 8. The DNA for the CDR3 is TGTGCCATCAGTGATGGGGTCCGGGACAGGGAAGAGACCCAGTACTTC. Protein sequence: CAISDGVRDREETQYF.

This sequence joins TRBV5-1 and TRBJ1-2; D might be TRBD1 (6 bases). Germline V gene data show CDR1 as SGHRS and CDR2 as YFSETQ. V shed 3 bases and J shed 4 bases, with 13 bases lying between them. This CDR3 has 14 residues. CDR3 nucleotides: TGCGCCAGCAGCTCGGAACAGGGTCCCTATGGCTACACCTTC. This codes for CASSSEQGPYGYTF.

The chain has TRBV5-4 and TRBJ1-1; 10 positions match TRBD1. Germline V CDR1 and CDR2: SGHNT, YYREEE (reference sequence). The CDR3 spans 12 residues. Losses at the gene ends were 3 bases for V and 7 bases for J; bases not matched to a gene: 0. In DNA, the CDR3 is TGTGCCAGCAGCTGGGACAGGGGTGAAGCTTTCTTT. As protein: CASSWDRGEAFF.

This clone was picked up a small number of times. The chain is built from TRBV2 and TRBJ1-5; 7 bases agree with TRBD1. The CDR3 spans 17 residues. The V gene end was trimmed by 2 bases and the J gene end by 2 bases; junction bases not matched to a gene: 9. Germline V gene sequence: CDR1 SNHLY, CDR2 FYNNEI. CDR3 sequence: CASSEPWTGWGNQPQHF. DNA for the CDR3: TGTGCCAGCAGTGAACCCTGGACAGGTTGGGGCAATCAGCCCCAGCATTTT.

J is TRBJ1-5 and V is TRBV7-2; 8 bases are a match to TRBD1. This CDR3 region has 15 residues. The ends lost 0 bases at V and 6 bases at J; junction bases unmatched: 4. The V gene's germline CDR1 is SGHTA and CDR2 FQGNSA. The CDR3 DNA reads as TGTGCCAGCAGCTTAGCGGACAGGGTGGGTCAGCCCCAGCATTTT. It specifies CASSLADRVGQPQHF. Based on the CDR3 plus reference TRBV7-2 and TRBJ1-5, the full variable domain is GAGVSQSPSNKVTEKGKDVELRCDPISGHTALYWYRQSLGQGLEFLIYFQGNSAPDKSGLPSDRFSAERTGGSVSTLTIQRTQQEDSAVYLCASSLADRVGQPQHFGDGTRLSIL.

The J gene is TRBJ2-7, the V gene TRBV19; D not resolved. This CDR3 spans 14 amino acids. V lost 5 bases, J lost 7 bases, and 18 bases lay in between. Germline V gene data show CDR1 as LNHDA and CDR2 as SQIVND (reference sequence). In DNA, the CDR3 is TGTGCCAGTAGTTTGGCCGTTACATCATGGGAGCAGTACTTC. It is translated as CASSLAVTSWEQYF.